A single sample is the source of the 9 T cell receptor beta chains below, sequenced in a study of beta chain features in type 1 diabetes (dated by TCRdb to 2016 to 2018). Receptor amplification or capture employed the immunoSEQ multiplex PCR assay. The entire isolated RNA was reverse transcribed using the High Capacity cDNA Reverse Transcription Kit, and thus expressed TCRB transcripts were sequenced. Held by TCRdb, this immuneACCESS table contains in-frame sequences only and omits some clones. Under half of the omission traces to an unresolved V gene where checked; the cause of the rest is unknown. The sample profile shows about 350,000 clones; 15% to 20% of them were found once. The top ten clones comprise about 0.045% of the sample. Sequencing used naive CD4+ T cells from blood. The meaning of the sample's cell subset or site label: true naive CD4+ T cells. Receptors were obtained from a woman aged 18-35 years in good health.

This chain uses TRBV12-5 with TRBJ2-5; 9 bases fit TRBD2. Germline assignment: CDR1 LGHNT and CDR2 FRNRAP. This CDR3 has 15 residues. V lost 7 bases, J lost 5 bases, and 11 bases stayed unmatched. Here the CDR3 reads CASASTAGGGETQYF. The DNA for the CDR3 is TGTGCTAGTGCCTCCACAGCGGGGGGAGGGGAGACCCAGTACTTC.

The CDR3 coding sequence is TGTGCCAGTAGTAGCGCGACAGATACGCAGTATTTT. The encoded protein is CASSSATDTQYF. The V call is TRBV19, the J call TRBJ2-3; D gene unclear. The V gene lost 4 bases and the J gene lost 3 bases, with 5 bases spanning the gap. Germline CDR1 is LNHDA and CDR2 is SQIVND (reference sequence). The CDR3 totals 12 residues.

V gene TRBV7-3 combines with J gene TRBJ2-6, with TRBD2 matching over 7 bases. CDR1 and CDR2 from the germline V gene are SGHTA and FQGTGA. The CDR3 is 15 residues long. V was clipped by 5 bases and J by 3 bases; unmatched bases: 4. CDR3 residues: CASSQTGGGANVLTF. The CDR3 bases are TGTGCCAGCAGCCAGACGGGGGGTGGGGCCAACGTCCTGACTTTC.

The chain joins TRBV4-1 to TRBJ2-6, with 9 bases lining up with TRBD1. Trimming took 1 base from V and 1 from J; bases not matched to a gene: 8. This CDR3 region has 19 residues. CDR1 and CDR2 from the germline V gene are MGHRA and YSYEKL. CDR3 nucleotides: TGCGCCAGCAGCCAAGCCGGGACAGGGTTTCGTTCTGGGGCCAACGTCCTGACTTTC. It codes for CASSQAGTGFRSGANVLTF.

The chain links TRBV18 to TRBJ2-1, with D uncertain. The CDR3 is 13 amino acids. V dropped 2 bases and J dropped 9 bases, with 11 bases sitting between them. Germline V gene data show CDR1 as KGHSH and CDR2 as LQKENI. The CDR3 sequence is CASSPTEQIEQFF. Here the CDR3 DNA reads TGTGCCAGCTCACCAACAGAGCAGATTGAGCAGTTCTTC.

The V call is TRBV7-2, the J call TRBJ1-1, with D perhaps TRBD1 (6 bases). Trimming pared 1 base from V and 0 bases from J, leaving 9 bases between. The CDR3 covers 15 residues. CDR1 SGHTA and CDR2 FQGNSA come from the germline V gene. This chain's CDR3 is CASSLGGHLNTEAFF. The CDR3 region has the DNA TGTGCCAGCAGCTTAGGGGGACACCTGAACACTGAAGCTTTCTTT.

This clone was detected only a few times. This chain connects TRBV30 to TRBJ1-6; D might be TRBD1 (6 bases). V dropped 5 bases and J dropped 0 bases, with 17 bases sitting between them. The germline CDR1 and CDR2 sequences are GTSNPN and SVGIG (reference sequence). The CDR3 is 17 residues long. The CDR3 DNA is TGTGCCTGGGGGTTCCGACAGGCTCGCTCCTATAATTCACCCCTCCACTTT. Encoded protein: CAWGFRQARSYNSPLHF.

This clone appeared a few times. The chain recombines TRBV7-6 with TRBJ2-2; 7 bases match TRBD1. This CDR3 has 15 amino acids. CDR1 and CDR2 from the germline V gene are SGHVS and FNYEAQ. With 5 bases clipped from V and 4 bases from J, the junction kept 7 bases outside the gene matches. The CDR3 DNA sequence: TGTGCCAGCAGCAAGACAGGGCTGGGCACCGGGGAGCTGTTTTTT. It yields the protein CASSKTGLGTGELFF.

The CDR3 is CASAAAGQAYNEQFF. DNA of the CDR3: TGTGCCAGCGCCGCCGCGGGACAGGCCTACAATGAGCAGTTCTTC. The J gene is TRBJ2-1, the V gene TRBV7-9, with TRBD1 identical over 8 bases. Germline CDR1 is SEHNR and CDR2 is FQNEAQ (reference sequence). This CDR3 contains 15 residues. V shed 8 bases and J 2 bases; nucleotides not matched to a gene: 8.